The 21 T cell receptor beta chains in this list originate from one sample, sequenced in a study of T cell responses to AZD1222 COVID-19 vaccine. Produced via immunoSEQ multiplex PCR; TCRdb's table is partial and in-frame only. The profile shows 95,000 to 110,000 clones, roughly 90% of them singletons. Sequenced here: peripheral blood, sampled 28 days after the second AZD1222 dose. The source is an adult who received the AZD1222 COVID-19 vaccine.

J is TRBJ1-3 and V is TRBV2, with a weak D call TRBD1 (6 bases). The CDR3 runs 16 residues. The V end was cut by 7 bases, the J end by 0 bases, with 16 bases between. Germline V CDR1 and CDR2: SNHLY, FYNNEI. CDR3 DNA sequence: TGTGCCAGCAATCCTCAGACAGGAGTCTCTGGAAACACCATATATTTT. Protein: CASNPQTGVSGNTIYF.

Regarding this clone: A read error may account for a junction end that differs from germline. The chain uses TRBV6-6 and TRBJ1-4, with TRBD1 matching over 8 bases. Germline V lookup: CDR1 MNHNY, CDR2 SVGAGI (reference sequence). This CDR3 comprises 13 residues. The CDR3 DNA reads as TGTGCCAGCAAACCGGGACAGGCATACCACGATCTTTTT. It is translated as CASKPGQAYHDLF.

The V and J genes are TRBV7-2 and TRBJ1-4; D gene ambiguous. The ends were cut back, 5 bases at V and 4 bases at J, with 14 bases in the middle. Per the germline V gene, CDR1 is SGHTA and CDR2 is FQGNSA. The CDR3 is 15 residues long. The DNA of the CDR3 is TGTGCCAGCAGCCCCGGACCGTCATTTAATGAAAAACTGTTTTTT. The encoded protein is CASSPGPSFNEKLFF.

This clone has a single count. The chain uses TRBV3-1 (or the pseudogene TRBV3-2) and TRBJ1-2; D is possibly TRBD1 (5 bases). Trimming removed 3 bases at V and 2 bases at J, with 10 bases between. CDR3 length equals 14 residues. Germline CDR1 and CDR2: LGHDT and YNNKEL (reference sequence). The CDR3 spells CASSHAQGNYGYTF. The CDR3 DNA reads TGTGCCAGCAGCCACGCCCAGGGAAACTATGGCTACACCTTC.

The chain is built from TRBV7-3 and TRBJ2-1; no firm D call. The CDR3 loop spans 15 amino acids. V lost 5 bases to trimming and J lost 0 bases, with 11 bases between them. Looked up from germline, CDR1 is SGHTA and CDR2 is FQGTGA. The CDR3 reads CASSPTESSYNEQFF. DNA of the CDR3: TGTGCCAGCAGCCCGACGGAAAGCTCCTACAATGAGCAGTTCTTC.

The J gene is TRBJ1-4, the V gene TRBV30; possibly TRBD1 for D (5 bases). CDR3 length equals 14 residues. The V end was cut by 3 bases, the J end by 7 bases, with 15 bases between. Germline V gene lookup returns CDR1 GTSNPN and CDR2 SVGIG (reference sequence). CDR3 bases: TGTGCCTGGAGACCTATCGGGGGGAGTGAAAAACTGTTTTTT. Amino acid sequence: CAWRPIGGSEKLFF. The full variable domain, rest sourced from reference TRBV30 and TRBJ1-4, is SQTIHQWPATLVQPVGSPLSLECTVEGTSNPNLYWYRQAAGRGLQLLFYSVGIGQISSEVPQNLSASRPQDRQFILSSKKLLLSDSGFYLCAWRPIGGSEKLFFGSGTQLSVL.

This clone occurred once. The rearrangement links TRBV5-1 to TRBJ1-5; the D gene is possibly TRBD1 (5 bases). The V gene lost 0 bases and the J gene lost 2 bases, with 9 bases spanning the gap. This CDR3 contains 15 residues. The germline V gene has CDR1 SGHRS and CDR2 YFSETQ. CDR3 DNA: TGCGCCAGCAGCTTGGTGGGGGATGGCAATCAGCCCCAGCATTTT. Protein: CASSLVGDGNQPQHF.

This chain connects TRBV11-3 to TRBJ2-1, with 12 bases fitting TRBD2. V was pared by 0 bases and J by 5 bases, with 5 bases of the junction left unmatched. CDR1 SGHNT and CDR2 YENEEA come from the germline V gene. The CDR3 extends over 17 amino acids. The CDR3 DNA is TGTGCCAGCAGCTTAGATCAGACTAGCGGGAGCCACAATGAGCAGTTCTTC. Encoded protein: CASSLDQTSGSHNEQFF.

V gene TRBV4-1 combines with J gene TRBJ1-1, with 7 positions matching TRBD1. V lost 10 bases, J lost 1 base, and 6 bases stayed unmatched. There are 13 residues in the CDR3. The germline V gene encodes CDR1 MGHRA and CDR2 YSYEKL. CDR3 DNA: TGCGCCACTTCGAGGGGGCCGAACACTGAAGCTTTCTTT. Translating gives CATSRGPNTEAFF.

Comments on this clone: A junction boundary mismatches the germline segment, possibly from a read error. This rearrangement joins TRBV7-7 to TRBJ2-5, with a possible D match to TRBD1 (5 bases). Germline V lookup: CDR1 SSHAT, CDR2 FNYEAQ (reference sequence). CDR3 length: 14 amino acids. The CDR3 sequence: CASSLSGQQETQYF. In DNA, the CDR3 is TGTGCTAGCAGCTTATCCGGACAACAGGAGACCCAGTACTTC. The whole variable domain, filled in from reference TRBV7-7 and TRBJ2-5, reads GAGVSQSPRYKVTKRGQDVTLRCDPISSHATLYWYQQALGQGPEFLTYFNYEAQPDKSGLPSDRFSAERPEGSISTLTIQRTEQRDSAMYRCASSLSGQQETQYFGPGTRLLVL.

The rearrangement links TRBV10-2 to TRBJ1-2; D call uncertain. The CDR3 sequence is 11 residues long. V was pared by 2 bases and J by 5 bases, with 3 bases between. Germline V lookup: CDR1 WSHSY, CDR2 SAAADI. CDR3 sequence reads: CASSETYGYTF. Written as DNA, the CDR3 is TGCGCCAGCAGTGAGACATATGGCTACACCTTC.

The V and J genes are TRBV28 and TRBJ2-6, with D uncertain. The CDR3 is made up of 12 amino acids. Germline V gene lookup returns CDR1 MDHEN and CDR2 SYDVKM. The germline V and J ends were trimmed by 4 bases and 8 bases, with 6 bases remaining between them. Written as DNA, the CDR3 is TGTGCCAGCAGTTCCGAGACCAACGTCCTGACTTTC. Its protein is CASSSETNVLTF.

The chain uses TRBV3-1 (or the pseudogene TRBV3-2) and TRBJ1-2; D remains unclear. CDR3 size: 14 residues. From germline, CDR1 is LGHDT and CDR2 YNNKEL (reference sequence). Trimming shortened V by 6 bases and J by 7 bases, and 18 bases separated the two germline ends. The CDR3 sequence: CASSLRTQSSGYTF. The CDR3 DNA sequence: TGTGCCAGCAGTCTTCGGACGCAAAGCAGTGGCTACACCTTC.

V gene TRBV6-2 or TRBV6-3 combines with J gene TRBJ2-7; D gene ambiguous. The CDR3 sequence is 12 residues long. V lost 5 bases, J lost 6 bases, and 11 bases lay in between. Germline CDR1 reads MNHEY; CDR2 reads SVGEGT. The CDR3 region has the DNA TGTGCCAGCAGTCTTACCTCAGGCGAGCAGTACTTC. Amino acids: CASSLTSGEQYF.

The chain carries TRBV14 and TRBJ2-5; D not resolved. This CDR3 spans 12 amino acids. The germline V and J ends were trimmed by 2 bases and 1 base, with 2 bases remaining between them. Germline V lookup: CDR1 SGHDN, CDR2 FVKESK. The CDR3 spells CASSQTQETQYF. The CDR3 nucleotides are TGTGCCAGCAGCCAAACCCAAGAGACCCAGTACTTC.

The V gene is TRBV11-2, the J gene TRBJ2-5; no reliable D call. V lost 5 bases to trimming and J lost 2 bases, with 3 bases between them. This CDR3 has 11 amino acids. Germline V gene data show CDR1 as SGHAT and CDR2 as FQNNGV. CDR3 bases: TGTGCCAGCAGCATTCAAGAGACCCAGTACTTC. Its protein is CASSIQETQYF.

The chain recombines TRBV2 with TRBJ2-7; TRBD1 aligns across 8 bases. Trimming took 4 bases from V and 5 from J; bases not matched to a gene: 16. The CDR3 is 17 residues long. CDR1 is SNHLY, CDR2 FYNNEI, per germline. The CDR3 reads CASSGVSGTGDPDEQYF. The DNA for the CDR3 is TGTGCCAGCAGTGGGGTTTCCGGGACAGGTGATCCGGACGAGCAGTACTTC.

The chain recombines TRBV7-8 with TRBJ1-1; D perhaps matches TRBD1 (6 bases). The CDR3 totals 14 residues. Trimming cost V 7 bases and J 4 bases, with 16 bases left between them. Germline values: CDR1 SGHVS, CDR2 FQNEAQ. CDR3 amino acids: CASTEEGGGTEAFF. The DNA for the CDR3 is TGTGCCAGCACCGAAGAGGGGGGAGGCACTGAAGCTTTCTTT.

The V call is TRBV6-6, the J call TRBJ2-1, with 8 nucleotides matching TRBD2. CDR1 and CDR2 (germline): MNHNY, SVGAGI (reference sequence). CDR3 size: 16 residues. V was clipped by 6 bases and J by 3 bases; unmatched bases: 10. CDR3 sequence reads: CASSGPGTRGYNEQFF. DNA for the CDR3: TGTGCCAGCAGCGGTCCCGGGACTAGGGGCTACAATGAGCAGTTCTTC.

V is TRBV7-2 and J is TRBJ1-5, with 7 bases matching TRBD1. The V gene end was trimmed by 4 bases and the J gene end by 3 bases; junction bases not matched to a gene: 6. This CDR3 contains 15 residues. Germline loops: CDR1 SGHTA, CDR2 FQGNSA. CDR3 DNA sequence: TGTGCCAGCAGCTCCCAGGGGGGGAACAATCAGCCCCAGCATTTT. Protein sequence: CASSSQGGNNQPQHF. The whole variable domain, filled in from reference TRBV7-2 and TRBJ1-5, reads GAGVSQSPSNKVTEKGKDVELRCDPISGHTALYWYRQSLGQGLEFLIYFQGNSAPDKSGLPSDRFSAERTGGSVSTLTIQRTQQEDSAVYLCASSSQGGNNQPQHFGDGTRLSIL.

This chain connects TRBV7-3 to TRBJ2-1; 9 bases match TRBD1. Germline V gene sequence: CDR1 SGHTA, CDR2 FQGTGA. Trimming removed 5 bases from V and 2 bases from J; junction bases left unmatched: 4. This CDR3 comprises 15 residues. As DNA, the CDR3 is TGTGCCAGCAGCCAACGACAGGGGGCCTACAATGAGCAGTTCTTC. Translating it yields CASSQRQGAYNEQFF. The entire variable domain, with the rest obtained from reference TRBV7-3 and TRBJ2-1, is as follows: GAGVSQTPSNKVTEKGKYVELRCDPISGHTALYWYRQSLGQGPEFLIYFQGTGAADDSGLPNDRFFAVRPEGSVSTLKIQRTERGDSAVYLCASSQRQGAYNEQFFGPGTRLTVL.